The clone carrying this T cell receptor beta chain occurred once. This entry is derived from a study of sequential checkpoint blockade in melanoma. J gave up 3 bases and V 7 bases, and 6 bases lay outside the gene matches. The CDR3 has 14 residues. CDR1 and CDR2 from the germline V gene are LNHDA and SQIVND (reference sequence). The treatment was: randomized to nivolumab then ipilimumab (arm A) or the reverse (arm B). DNA-damaging chemotherapy had not been given to any patient beforehand. PBMC sorting kept live CD3+CD8+ cells without CD19 or CD56. Produced via immunoSEQ multiplex PCR; TCRdb's table is partial and in-frame only. Of 40,000 or so clones in the sample, roughly 85% are singletons; the top ten hold around 10%.

This chain links TRBV19 with TRBJ1-5; 7 positions match TRBD1. This TCR was sampled from a human donor with melanoma. This specimen consisted of CD8+ T cells sorted from blood (inferred from file names), obtained from a patient given nivolumab and ipilimumab in sequence. The CDR3 spells CASMGGQYNQPQHF. Written as DNA, the CDR3 is TGTGCCAGTATGGGGGGACAGTACAATCAGCCCCAGCATTTT.